Following are 2 T cell receptor beta chains from one sample sequenced in a study of patients and donors after allogeneic stem cell transplantation. From the RT-PCR reads, TCRdb called clonotypes with MiXCR, one entry per CDR3 protein. The sample carries tens of thousands of distinct CDR3 sequences, about 48% recorded once. Sequenced material: blood, either unsorted or a sorted T cell fraction (not recorded which). These TCRs come from a human donor who was either an allogeneic HSCT recipient or a stem cell or donor lymphocyte infusion donor (not recorded which). It is not recorded whose cells these are; they may come from a transplant donor.

In DNA form, the CDR3 reads TGTGCCAGCAGCTTAGTAGGGGCTACTGGCTACACCTTC. Protein product: CASSLVGATGYTF. The chain couples TRBV5-6 to TRBJ1-2, with a tentative D call TRBD1 (5 bases). There are 13 residues in the CDR3. V gave up 2 bases and J gave up 7 bases, with 12 bases separating them. Germline V CDR1 and CDR2: SGHDT, YYEEEE.

The rearrangement links TRBV4-3 to TRBJ1-2; no clear D. Trimming took off 2 bases at V and 2 bases at J, with 6 bases between the two ends. The CDR3 loop spans 13 amino acids. Germline CDR1 LGHNA, CDR2 YSLEER. In DNA, the CDR3 is TGCGCCAGCAGCCAAACGGAGAACTATGGCTACACCTTC. Translating it yields CASSQTENYGYTF.